The present TCR beta chain was sequenced within a study of blood T cell repertoires in COVID-19 (dated by TCRdb to about 2020). In terms of the full investigation: Samples from collaborators originated in the United States, Italy and Spain and spanned both the acute and convalescent phases of COVID-19. The material from the prospective study consisted of cDNA or gDNA derived from T cells, B-cell-depleted T cells, or PBMCs. The dataset comprised deeply sampled blood TCRbeta repertoires from subjects exposed to, actively infected with, or recovered from COVID-19. The repertoires were released in a freely available public database meant as a resource for research on the immune response to SARS-CoV-2. The samples were drawn from two sources: the first 160 participants of the ongoing ImmuneRACE study, and approximately 1,300 subjects contributed by 6 global collaborators. Nearly every sample came with metadata listing a de-identified subject ID, COVID-19 status, age in years and sex. Where available, HLA class I and class II types were obtained from metadata supplied by the sample provider rather than from assay-based typing. What the work shows at the level of the full study, not this receptor alone: How much clinical and demographic metadata was included differed by source and by participant, and the metadata was provided uncurated.

The immunoSEQ Assay, a bias-controlled multiplex PCR, was used to amplify TCRbeta CDR3 regions from genomic DNA. As for the original processing: The number of nucleated cells in each sample was estimated from the amplification of reference gene primers within the assay. Sequence reads were collapsed and filtered to measure the absolute abundance of every unique TCRbeta CDR3 rearrangement. For each sample, productive Simpson clonality was calculated as the square root of Simpson's diversity index over productive rearrangements. The table comes from immuneACCESS by way of TCRdb, which keeps in-frame sequences with V and J called. Part of the clones is missing from these tables; in studies checked, under half for an unresolved V gene and the rest for unknown reasons. The DNA was the basis for D and trimming; V, J and clone size are from that table. The sample table holds about 81,000 clones, of which under 85% were seen once. Approximately 14% of the sample is in the top ten clones.

V ends up 5 bases short and J 10 bases short, with an unmatched junction base count of 11. Its CDR3 holds 15 amino acids, cysteine through phenylalanine. Solely the CDR3 DNA is kept, with 45 bases framed from the first base. Per the germline V gene, MNHEY is the CDR1 and SVGAGI is the CDR2. This clone was found a few times. This receptor's antigen is unknown. Qualities for individual bases were not recorded, and no much larger clone is one base off. Each collaborating institution followed its own protocols to collect whole blood in K2EDTA tubes. For TCRbeta analysis, collaborators shipped samples in one of three forms: frozen whole blood, isolated PBMCs, or DNA extracted from either of those sample types.

The rearranged segments are TRBV6-5 and TRBJ1-6; TRBD1 lines up with 7 middle nucleotides. The sample was peripheral blood. This receptor was obtained from a human donor in a cohort sampled during active COVID-19. The nucleotide sequence is TGTGCCAGCAGTATCCAGACAGGGAACCGATCACCCCTCCACTTT. Translated, it gives CASSIQTGNRSPLHF.